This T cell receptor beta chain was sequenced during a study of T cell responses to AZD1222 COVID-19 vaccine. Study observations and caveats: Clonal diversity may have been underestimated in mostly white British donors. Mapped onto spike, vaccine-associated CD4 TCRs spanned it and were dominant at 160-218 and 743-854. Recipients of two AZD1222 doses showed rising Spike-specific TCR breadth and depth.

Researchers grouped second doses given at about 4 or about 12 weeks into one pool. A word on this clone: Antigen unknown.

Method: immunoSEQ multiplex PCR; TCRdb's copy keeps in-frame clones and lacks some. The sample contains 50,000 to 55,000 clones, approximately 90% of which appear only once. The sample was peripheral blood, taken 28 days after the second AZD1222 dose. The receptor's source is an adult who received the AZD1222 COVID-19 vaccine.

The CDR3 is CASHVGSSYEQYF. CDR3 coding DNA: TGTGCCTCCCATGTCGGATCCTCCTACGAGCAGTACTTC. J is TRBJ2-7 and V is TRBV27; D call uncertain. The CDR3 extends over 13 amino acids. Trimming pared 11 bases from V and 0 bases from J, leaving 14 bases between. Germline V gene data show CDR1 as MNHEY and CDR2 as SMNVEV (reference sequence).